This T cell receptor (beta chain) was documented in a study of technical replicates of blood from several donors. V shed 1 base and J shed 1 base, with 7 bases lying between them. Germline CDR1 SGHAT, CDR2 FQNNGV. CDR3 length equals 14 residues. Here immunoSEQ multiplex PCR was the method, and the copy in TCRdb shows in-frame clones only, minus some. The sample consists of about 80,000 clones, almost 98% of them appearing once. This clone was observed a single time. Input material: T cells isolated from PBMCs. The sequence came from a human donor in good health. This sequence joins TRBV11-2 and TRBJ1-1; no reliable D call. The CDR3 DNA sequence: TGTGCCAGCAGCTTAGGTAGAGGGAACACTGAAGCTTTCTTT. It translates to CASSLGRGNTEAFF.